Sequencing of this TCR beta chain was carried out in a study of OX40 agonist ivuxolimab in advanced cancers. Study-wide context: Patients received ivuxolimab, an intravenous treatment, every 2 weeks at 0.01 to 10 mg/kg.

Comment on this clone: Antigen specificity is unknown.

V dropped 4 bases and J dropped 3; count of bases not matched to a gene: 4. The CDR3 sequence is 15 residues long. The germline gives CDR1 SGHRS, CDR2 YFSETQ. Study-level results: Clonal expansion by week 6 occurred in CD4+ and CD8+ blood T cells (at 0.1 to 3.0 mg/kg). On average, CD8+ T cells had more expanded clones than CD4+. The specificity for antigen of the expanded peripheral T cells was not determined.

TCRdb keeps only in-frame clones here, not all; method: immunoSEQ multiplex PCR. The sample has tens of thousands of clones; about four fifths are singletons. This material consisted of CD4+ or CD8+ T cells sorted from blood, taken in a trial of the OX40 agonist ivuxolimab. The TCR was taken from an adult with an advanced solid tumor such as melanoma, head and neck, liver or kidney cancer. The chain carries TRBV5-1 and TRBJ2-3, with 11 bases lining up with TRBD1. The CDR3 nucleotides read TGCGCCAGCAGCGCGGGACAGGGGGAGACAGATACGCAGTATTTT. Residues: CASSAGQGETDTQYF.